Described below is a single T cell receptor beta chain sequence and its context. Seattle-derived patients entered the study during active infection and were followed longitudinally. V gave up 6 bases and J gave up 4 bases, with 18 bases separating them. CDR1 is SGDLS, CDR2 YYNGEE, per germline. CDR3 length: 15 amino acids. The entry originates in a study of blood T cell repertoires in COVID-19. Study context: The study drew acute and convalescent COVID-19 samples from the United States, Italy and Spain. The analysed material was cDNA or gDNA that came from T cells, B-cell-depleted T cells, or PBMCs.

In the authors' methods: Amplifying reference gene primers gave estimates of nucleated cell counts. Some clones are missing from TCRdb's copy, which holds only in-frame ones; the method was immunoSEQ multiplex PCR. The V and J calls and clone size come from that table; D and trimming were worked out from the DNA. The table has about 280,000 clones, 85% to 90% seen once. The receptor comes from a young woman with COVID-19, enrolled during active disease. The sequencing input was peripheral blood. The V and J genes are TRBV9 and TRBJ2-3; tentatively, D is TRBD2 (7 bases). Written as DNA, the CDR3 is TGTGCCAGCAACATAGCGGGCGCAGGGGCAGATACGCAGTATTTT. This translates into CASNIAGAGADTQYF.